Following are 7 T cell receptor beta chains from one sample sequenced in a study of T cell changes during pregnancy in multiple sclerosis. TCRdb's table, derived via immunoSEQ multiplex PCR, lists solely in-frame clones and lacks some. The sample comprises roughly 39,000 clones, roughly 91% of which are singletons, and roughly 0.38% rests with the top ten. The material was CD4+ T cells from peripheral blood mononuclear cells, obtained after pregnancy. The receptors stem from a female donor in good health, enrolled as a control in a pregnancy study.

This clone was picked up one time. The chain uses TRBV27 and TRBJ2-3; no clear D. Germline assignment: CDR1 MNHEY and CDR2 SMNVEV (reference sequence). This CDR3 is built from 11 residues. The V gene lost 3 bases and the J gene lost 6 bases, with 4 bases spanning the gap. CDR3 coding DNA: TGTGCCAGCAGTTTCGTGGATACGCAGTATTTT. Translated: CASSFVDTQYF.

This rearrangement joins TRBV25-1 to TRBJ2-1; TRBD2 agrees at 10 bases. V gave up 6 bases and J gave up 7 bases; unmatched junction bases: 12. CDR1 is MGHDK, CDR2 SYGVNS, per germline. The CDR3 is made up of 16 amino acids. The CDR3 nucleotides are TGTGCCAGCAGCTCCGGCGGGACTAGCGCGGCGAATGAGCAGTTCTTC. This encodes CASSSGGTSAANEQFF. Supplemented by reference TRBV25-1 and TRBJ2-1, the full variable domain reads EADIYQTPRYLVIGTGKKITLECSQTMGHDKMYWYQQDPGMELHLIHYSYGVNSTEKGDLSSESTVSRIRTEHFPLTLESARPSHTSQYLCASSSGGTSAANEQFFGPGTRLTVL.

The chain joins TRBV5-4 to TRBJ2-5, with 7 bases aligning to TRBD2. CDR1 and CDR2 from the germline V gene are SGHNT and YYREEE (reference sequence). The V segment lost 4 bases and the J segment 5 bases; nucleotides outside the gene matches: 14. This CDR3 comprises 16 residues. The CDR3 loop is CASSADGTTLRETQYF. CDR3 coding DNA: TGTGCCAGCAGCGCTGACGGGACTACCCTCCGGGAGACCCAGTACTTC.

This chain connects TRBV6-1 to TRBJ1-2; TRBD1 matches at 11 bases. Germline V gene lookup returns CDR1 MNHNS and CDR2 SASEGT. V lost 1 base to trimming and J lost 8 bases; unmatched junction nucleotides: 9. The CDR3 is made up of 16 amino acids. In DNA form, the CDR3 reads TGTGCCAGCAGTGAAGGAGGACAGGGGGCTTCGAGAGGCTACACCTTC. Translating gives CASSEGGQGASRGYTF.

The chain is built from TRBV30 and TRBJ2-3, with D possibly TRBD2 on 5 matching bases. Germline V gene data show CDR1 as GTSNPN and CDR2 as SVGIG (reference sequence). V was shortened by 3 bases and J by 2 bases, with 18 bases between the two germline ends. The CDR3 covers 16 residues. The DNA for the CDR3 is TGTGCCTGGAGACGACGGCCGTCGGGATACACAGATACGCAGTATTTT. Protein: CAWRRRPSGYTDTQYF.

This CDR3 is CASDPKTGVQHF. The CDR3 DNA reads TGTGCCAGTGACCCGAAGACAGGGGTCCAGCATTTT. The chain couples TRBV19 to TRBJ1-5; TRBD1 matches at 8 bases. The CDR3 loop spans 12 amino acids. Trimming removed 8 bases from V and 12 bases from J; junction bases left unmatched: 9. Germline CDR1 LNHDA, CDR2 SQIVND (reference sequence). Full variable domain (missing parts from reference TRBV19 and TRBJ1-5): DGGITQSPKYLFRKEGQNVTLSCEQNLNHDAMYWYRQDPGQGLRLIYYSQIVNDFQKGDIAEGYSVSREKKESFPLTVTSAQKNPTAFYLCASDPKTGVQHFGDGTRLSIL.

The table lists this clone with a few counts. The rearrangement uses TRBV7-2 and TRBJ2-7; D is possibly TRBD1 (5 bases). The length of the CDR3 is 13 residues. In germline, CDR1 is SGHTA, CDR2 FQGNSA. V dropped 4 bases and J dropped 4 bases, with 11 bases sitting between them. CDR3 amino acids: CASSSRQIYEQYF. DNA of the CDR3: TGTGCCAGCAGCTCCCGACAGATTTACGAGCAGTACTTC.